A selection of T cell receptor beta chains follows, all from one sample in a study of post-analysis software for immune sequencing data. Each CDR3 protein is one row after TCRdb ran MiXCR on the PCR reads. The table shows 650,000 to 850,000 distinct CDR3 sequences, with under 60% occurring only once. The sequenced material came from blood. These receptors were taken from a girl aged 10 to 17 with multiple sclerosis. The CDR3 runs from the conserved cysteine through the conserved F or W.

cdr3_aa	v_call	j_call
CASSLGIGGLAGVGEQFF	TRBV7-8	TRBJ2-1
CASSPPGVAGTYEQYF	TRBV3-1	TRBJ2-7
CASSRDYGYTF	TRBV5-6	TRBJ1-2
CASSLSFRSSRDEQFF	TRBV7-2	TRBJ2-1
CATSGRNGVGYTF	TRBV24-1	TRBJ1-2
CASSRRDRDPFF	TRBV7-2	TRBJ1-1
CSAPSDYTDTQYF	TRBV20-1	TRBJ2-3
CASSSADPAYNEQFF	TRBV6-5	TRBJ2-1
CASSQGMGGYGYTF	TRBV14	TRBJ1-2
CASSLGLAPNVKYF	TRBV7-9	TRBJ2-3
CSARETSGSNEQFF	TRBV20-1	TRBJ2-1
CASGTSGFRTDTQYF	TRBV7-2	TRBJ2-3
CASSRAGQANYGYTF	TRBV12-3/TRBV12-4	TRBJ1-2